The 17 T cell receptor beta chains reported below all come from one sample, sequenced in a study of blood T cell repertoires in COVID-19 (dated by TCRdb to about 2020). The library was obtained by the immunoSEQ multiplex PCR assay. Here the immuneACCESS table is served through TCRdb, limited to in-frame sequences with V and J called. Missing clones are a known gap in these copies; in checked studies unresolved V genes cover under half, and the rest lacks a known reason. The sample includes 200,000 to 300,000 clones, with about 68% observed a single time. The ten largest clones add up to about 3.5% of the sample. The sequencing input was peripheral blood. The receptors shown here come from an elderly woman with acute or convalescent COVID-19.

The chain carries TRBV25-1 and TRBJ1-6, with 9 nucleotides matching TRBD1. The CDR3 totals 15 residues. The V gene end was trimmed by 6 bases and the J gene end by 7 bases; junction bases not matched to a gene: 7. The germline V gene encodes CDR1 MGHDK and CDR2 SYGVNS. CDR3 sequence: CASSEQGARNSPLHF. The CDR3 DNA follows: TGTGCCAGCAGCGAACAGGGGGCACGGAATTCACCCCTCCACTTT.

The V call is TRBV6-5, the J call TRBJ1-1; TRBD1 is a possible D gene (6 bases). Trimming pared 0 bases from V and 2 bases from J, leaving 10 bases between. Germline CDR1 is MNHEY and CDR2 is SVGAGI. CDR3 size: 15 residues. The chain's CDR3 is CASSYSGHGNTEAFF. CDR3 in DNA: TGTGCCAGCAGTTACTCGGGACACGGAAACACTGAAGCTTTCTTT.

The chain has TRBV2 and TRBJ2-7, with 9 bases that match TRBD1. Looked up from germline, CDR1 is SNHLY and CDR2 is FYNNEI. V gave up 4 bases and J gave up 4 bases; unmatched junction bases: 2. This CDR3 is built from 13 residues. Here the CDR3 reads CASSGQGVYEQYF. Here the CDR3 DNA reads TGTGCCAGCAGTGGACAGGGGGTATACGAGCAGTACTTC.

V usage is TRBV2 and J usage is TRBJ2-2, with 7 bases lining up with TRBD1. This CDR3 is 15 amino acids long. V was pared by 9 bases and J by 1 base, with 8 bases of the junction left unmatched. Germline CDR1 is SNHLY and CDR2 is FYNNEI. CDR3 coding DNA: TGTGCCAGTAGTCAGGGGGTCCTGAACACCGGGGAGCTGTTTTTT. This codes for CASSQGVLNTGELFF.

The CDR3 DNA follows: TGTGCCAGCTCATCGACCCCAGGGCTGAGCACCGGGGAGCTGTTTTTT. Amino acids: CASSSTPGLSTGELFF. The genes are TRBV18 and TRBJ2-2; D may be TRBD1 (5 bases). This CDR3 region has 16 residues. The V gene's germline CDR1 is KGHSH and CDR2 LQKENI. V was pared by 5 bases and J by 4 bases, with 17 bases between.

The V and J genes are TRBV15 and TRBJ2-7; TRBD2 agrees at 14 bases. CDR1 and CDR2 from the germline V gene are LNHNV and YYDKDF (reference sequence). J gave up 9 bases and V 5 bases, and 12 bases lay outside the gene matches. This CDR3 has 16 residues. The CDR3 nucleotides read TGTGCCACCAGCCTCAATCCGGGGACTAGCGGGAGCGGGCAGTACTTC. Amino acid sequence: CATSLNPGTSGSGQYF.

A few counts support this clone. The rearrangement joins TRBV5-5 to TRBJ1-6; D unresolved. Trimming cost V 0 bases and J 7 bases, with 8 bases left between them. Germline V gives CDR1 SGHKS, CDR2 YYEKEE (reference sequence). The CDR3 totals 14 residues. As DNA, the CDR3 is TGTGCCAGCAGCTTGGGGCAGGAAAATTCACCCCTCCACTTT. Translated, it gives CASSLGQENSPLHF.

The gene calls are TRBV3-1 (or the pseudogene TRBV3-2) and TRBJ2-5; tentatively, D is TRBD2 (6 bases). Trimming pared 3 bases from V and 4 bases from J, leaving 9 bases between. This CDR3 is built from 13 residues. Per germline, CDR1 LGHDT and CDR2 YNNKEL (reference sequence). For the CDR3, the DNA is TGTGCCAGCAGCCAGGGAGGTCCAGAGACCCAGTACTTC. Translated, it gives CASSQGGPETQYF.

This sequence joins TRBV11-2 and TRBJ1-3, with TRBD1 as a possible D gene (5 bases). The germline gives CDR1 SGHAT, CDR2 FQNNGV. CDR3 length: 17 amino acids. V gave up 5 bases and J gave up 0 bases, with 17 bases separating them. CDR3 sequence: CASSPFLGGSSGNTIYF. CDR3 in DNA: TGTGCCAGCAGCCCCTTCTTGGGGGGAAGCTCTGGAAACACCATATATTTT.

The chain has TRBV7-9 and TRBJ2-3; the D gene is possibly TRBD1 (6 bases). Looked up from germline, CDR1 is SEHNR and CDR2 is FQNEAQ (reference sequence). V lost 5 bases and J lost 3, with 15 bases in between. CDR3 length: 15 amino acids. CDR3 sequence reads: CASSLQGYKTDTQYF. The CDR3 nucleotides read TGTGCCAGCAGCCTCCAGGGGTATAAAACAGATACGCAGTATTTT.

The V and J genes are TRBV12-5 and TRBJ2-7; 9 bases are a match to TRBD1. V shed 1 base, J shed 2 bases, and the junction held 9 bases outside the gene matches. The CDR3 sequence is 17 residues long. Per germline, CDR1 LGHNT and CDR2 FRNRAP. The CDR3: CASGLGTGTGLAYEQYF. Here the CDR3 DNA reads TGTGCTAGTGGTTTGGGGACCGGGACAGGGCTGGCCTACGAGCAGTACTTC.

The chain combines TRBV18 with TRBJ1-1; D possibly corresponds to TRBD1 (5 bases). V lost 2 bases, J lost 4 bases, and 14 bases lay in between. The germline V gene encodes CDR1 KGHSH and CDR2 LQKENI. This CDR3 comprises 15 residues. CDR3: CASSPEVGAFTEAFF. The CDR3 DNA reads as TGTGCCAGCTCACCAGAGGTTGGGGCATTCACTGAAGCTTTCTTT.

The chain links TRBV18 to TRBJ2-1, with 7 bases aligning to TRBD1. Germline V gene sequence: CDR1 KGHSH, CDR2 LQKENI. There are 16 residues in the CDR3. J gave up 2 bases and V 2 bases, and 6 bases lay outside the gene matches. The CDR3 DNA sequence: TGTGCCAGCTCACCAAGACAGGGCCCCCCCTACAATGAGCAGTTCTTC. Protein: CASSPRQGPPYNEQFF.

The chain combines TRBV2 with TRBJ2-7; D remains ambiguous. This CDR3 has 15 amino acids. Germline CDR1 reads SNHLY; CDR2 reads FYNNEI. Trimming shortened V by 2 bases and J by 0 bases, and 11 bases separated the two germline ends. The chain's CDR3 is CASSEQQPRSYEQYF. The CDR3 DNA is TGTGCCAGCAGTGAACAACAGCCGCGCTCCTACGAGCAGTACTTC.

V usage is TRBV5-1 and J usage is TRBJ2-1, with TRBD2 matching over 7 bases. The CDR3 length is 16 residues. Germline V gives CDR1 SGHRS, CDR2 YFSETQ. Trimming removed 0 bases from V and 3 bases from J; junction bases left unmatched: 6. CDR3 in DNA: TGCGCCAGCAGCTTGGCCGTGGGCGGGAGCTACAATGAGCAGTTCTTC. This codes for CASSLAVGGSYNEQFF.

The CDR3 bases are TGCGCCAGCAGCCAAGGTATACAGGAAAACATTCAGTACTTC. Its translation: CASSQGIQENIQYF. V gene TRBV4-3 combines with J gene TRBJ2-4, with D possibly being TRBD1 (5 bases). This CDR3 has 14 amino acids. The V and J ends lost 1 base and 5 bases respectively, with 9 bases between them. From germline, CDR1 is LGHNA and CDR2 YSLEER.

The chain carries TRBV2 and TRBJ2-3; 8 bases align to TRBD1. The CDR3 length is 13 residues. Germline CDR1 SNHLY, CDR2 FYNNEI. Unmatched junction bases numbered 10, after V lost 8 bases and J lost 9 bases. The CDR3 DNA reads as TGTGCCAGCGTTGGGACAGGTGGGGTAACGCAGTATTTT. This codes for CASVGTGGVTQYF.